This T cell receptor beta chain was identified during a study of T cells in Graves' hyperthyroidism and ophthalmopathy. Exclusion followed for patients with uncontrolled infection, other autoimmune disease, pregnancy or lactation. It was RNA transcripts that yielded the amplified TCR beta CDR3 regions. The HTBI primer set was used in a first-round RT-PCR of the TCR CDR3. TCRdb re-derived calls from the multiplex PCR reads in MiXCR, one entry per CDR3 protein. The sample shows about 290,000 distinct CDR3 sequences, 15% to 20% of them seen only once. Study results and caveats: In the analysis, a 13 V-J model separated ophthalmopathy from stable hyperthyroidism.

Details on this clonotype: Its antigen is unidentified.

CDR3 length: 16 residues. Germline V CDR1 and CDR2: ENHRY, SYGVKD. With 0 bases removed from V and 1 base from J, the gap between germline ends came to 7 bases. The sequence was collected from a man younger than 40 with Graves' hyperthyroidism. The chain joins TRBV10-3 to TRBJ2-6; D uncertain. The material sequenced was blood. CDR3 in DNA: TGTGCCATCAGTGAGTCAGAAGGATCTGGGGCCAACGTCCTGACTTTC. Translation gives CAISESEGSGANVLTF.